This T cell receptor beta chain appears in the sequencing data of a study of vaccination effects on CD4 cells after COVID-19 (dated by TCRdb to the early 2020s). With regard to the full study: To identify antigen-specific CD4+ T cell clonotypes by their expansion, the ViraFEST assay first stimulated PBMC with viral peptide pools and then applied TCR sequencing. Across the study, the median time from the second dose to post-vaccine sampling was 72 days (range 14 to 241). In the study, cultures from other donors were sequenced using the Oncomine TCR Beta short-read assay on an Illumina iSeq 100. A few million PBMC per well were cultured with 9 to 10 ug/ml peptides in IMDM containing approximately 4.7% human AB serum, around 10 IU/ml IL-2 and gentamicin. In both COVID-19 convalescent patients and infection-naive vaccine recipients, the study compared SARS-CoV-2 spike-specific CD4+ TCR repertoires from before mRNA vaccination with those from after it. The full study included 9 to 10 COVID-19 convalescent patients and several SARS-CoV-2-naive healthy vaccine recipients.

The paper's findings and limits, for the study overall: In healthy vaccine recipients, vaccine-induced clones were almost all SARS-CoV-2 mono-reactive, with only 1 of 255 being cross-reactive with common cold coronaviruses. Limitations of the study were the small number of convalescent patients and the absence of early post-infection timepoints. Marked clonal contraction was observed in both infection-induced and vaccine-induced clones at late post-vaccination timepoints, consistent with waning T cell responses.

This clone has just a few counts. Its antigen is unknown. Base-call qualities are not available, and no considerably larger clone is one nucleotide away. The CDR3 covers 16 residues, taking in both the cysteine and the phenylalanine. The read is trimmed to its CDR3 DNA, 48 bases read in frame from base 1. The germline V gene encodes CDR1 SGHNT and CDR2 YYREEE (reference sequence). V is clipped by 1 base and J by 4 bases, and the sequence between their germline boundaries is 12 bases long. After about 10 days of culture, CD4+ T cells were isolated with the EasySep CD4+ T cell isolation kit. Each participant received two doses of an mRNA SARS-CoV-2 vaccine, either BNT162b2 or mRNA-1273. The absence of prior SARS-CoV-2 infection in healthy vaccine recipients was confirmed by negative nucleocapsid antibodies before and after vaccination. Half of the culture medium was replaced with fresh IL-2-containing medium on days 3 and 7. Unless noted otherwise, every peptide stimulation condition was grown in triplicate wells. PBMC were separated from whole blood using Ficoll-Paque Plus gradient centrifugation and were then either cryopreserved at -140C or used fresh. Genomic DNA was extracted from cultured CD4+ T cells with the QIAamp micro DNA kit.

The library was made by the immunoSEQ multiplex PCR assay. DNA from the cultured and isolated CD4+ T cells underwent TCR beta CDR3 sequencing. The authors processed their data as follows. The analysis removed non-productive TCR sequences, trimmed reads to the CDR3 region, and retained only CDR3s that were 7 or more amino acids long. The MANAFEST web app was used to pick out antigen-specific clonotypes by comparing their expansion in peptide wells with that in reference cultures. For clones to be considered positive, expansion at FDR<0.05 versus reference and all other wells, an odds ratio above 5, and a frequency above 0.1% in two replicate wells were required. A clonotype was called cross-reactive if it was significantly expanded both in SARS-CoV-2 spike wells and in at least one common cold coronavirus spike condition. Using the stringdist R package, CDR3 similarity was measured by Levenshtein distance, and unrooted trees were constructed with ape in R 3.6.1. The table was pulled from immuneACCESS by TCRdb, which kept in-frame rearrangements only. Such tables lose some clones; where checked, under half of the loss comes from unresolved V genes, and the rest has no known cause. The V and J calls and clone size are taken from that table; D and trimming were inferred from the DNA. The table for this sample lists 30,000 to 35,000 clones; roughly 81% of them were counted only once. Of the sample, around 14% is held by the ten largest clones.

Here the sequenced sample was CD4+ T cells from PBMCs cultured without peptide, taken after COVID-19 vaccination. The rearranged chain carries TRBV5-4 and TRBJ1-6, and the D gene may be TRBD1, 6 bases matching. The receptor's source is a human donor who received a COVID-19 vaccine. The nucleotide sequence is TGTGCCAGCAGCTTGCAGGGGCGGATATATAATTCACCCCTCCACTTT. It encodes CASSLQGRIYNSPLHF. The full variable domain, completed from the reference TRBV5-4 and TRBJ1-6 proteins outside the CDR3, reads ETGVTQSPTHLIKTRGQQVTLRCSSQSGHNTVSWYQQALGQGPQFIFQYYREEENGRGNFPPRFSGLQFPNYSSELNVNALELDDSALYLCASSLQGRIYNSPLHFGNGTRLTVT.